This TCR beta chain was retrieved from a study of T cells after yellow fever vaccination. MiXCR, run by TCRdb on the 5' RACE reads, gives a single entry per CDR3 protein. The sample shows a few hundred thousand distinct CDR3 sequences, around a tenth of them seen only once. After removal of 4 bases from V and 1 base from J, the junction contained 9 bases not matched to a gene. This CDR3 is 16 amino acids long. The germline V gene has CDR1 SGHRS and CDR2 YFSETQ. The source was PBMCs, collected on the day of the first yellow fever vaccination. This receptor was obtained from a man younger than 35 who received the YFV17D yellow fever vaccine. V gene TRBV5-1 combines with J gene TRBJ2-3; 7 nucleotides align to TRBD1. The CDR3 spells CASSPEPGTGTDTQYF. The CDR3 nucleotides read TGCGCCAGCAGCCCCGAGCCAGGGACAGGCACAGATACGCAGTATTTT.